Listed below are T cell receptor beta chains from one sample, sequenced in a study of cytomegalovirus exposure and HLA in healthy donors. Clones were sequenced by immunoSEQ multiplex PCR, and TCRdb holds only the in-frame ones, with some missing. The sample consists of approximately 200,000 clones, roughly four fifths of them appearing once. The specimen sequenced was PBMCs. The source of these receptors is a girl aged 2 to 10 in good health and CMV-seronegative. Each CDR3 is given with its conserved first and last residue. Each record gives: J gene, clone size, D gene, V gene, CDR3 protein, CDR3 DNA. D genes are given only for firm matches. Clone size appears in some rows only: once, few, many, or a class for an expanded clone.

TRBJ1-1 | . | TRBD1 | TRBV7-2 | CASSLAQGVVTEAFF | TGTGCCAGCAGCTTAGCGCAGGGGGTAGTCACTGAAGCTTTCTTT
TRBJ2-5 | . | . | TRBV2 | CASSVGAGGETQYF | TGTGCCAGCAGTGTTGGGGCTGGGGGGGAGACCCAGTACTTC
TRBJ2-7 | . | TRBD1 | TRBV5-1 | CASSSYGQGVYEQYF | TGCGCCAGCAGCTCATATGGACAGGGGGTCTACGAGCAGTACTTC
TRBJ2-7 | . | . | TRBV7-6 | CASSLARAGLAYEQYF | TGTGCCAGCAGCTTAGCGAGGGCGGGGTTAGCCTACGAGCAGTACTTC
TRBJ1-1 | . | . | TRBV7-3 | CASSLGDEAFF | TGTGCCAGCAGCTTGGGAGATGAAGCTTTCTTT
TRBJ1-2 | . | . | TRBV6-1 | CASSEGGVGGYTF | TGTGCCAGCAGTGAAGGGGGGGTCGGTGGCTACACCTTC
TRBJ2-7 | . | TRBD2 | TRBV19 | CASNEGLAGEGTYEQYF | TGTGCCAGTAATGAGGGACTAGCGGGAGAGGGCACCTACGAGCAGTACTTC
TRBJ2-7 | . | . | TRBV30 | CAWSEVGIGEQYF | TGTGCCTGGAGTGAGGTCGGGATCGGCGAGCAGTACTTC
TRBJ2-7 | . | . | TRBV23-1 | CASSQTGISYEQYF | TGCGCCAGCAGTCAGACGGGGATCTCCTACGAGCAGTACTTC
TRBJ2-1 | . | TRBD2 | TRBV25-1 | CASSVPLLAGVSNEQFF | TGTGCCAGCAGTGTACCCTTACTAGCGGGAGTATCAAATGAGCAGTTCTTC
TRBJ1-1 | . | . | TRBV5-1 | CASSLTGNTEAFF | TGCGCCAGCAGCTTGACCGGGAACACTGAAGCTTTCTTT
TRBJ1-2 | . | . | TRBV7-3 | CASSSDSSYGYTF | TGTGCCAGCAGTTCCGACAGTTCCTATGGCTACACCTTC
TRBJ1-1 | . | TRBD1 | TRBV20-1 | CSVTRGGRAFF | TGCAGTGTTACCAGAGGGGGCAGAGCTTTCTTT
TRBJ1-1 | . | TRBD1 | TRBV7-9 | CASAWDRLDTEAFF | TGTGCCAGCGCCTGGGACAGGTTGGACACTGAAGCTTTCTTT
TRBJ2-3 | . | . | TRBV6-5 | CASRKDSDTQYF | TGTGCCAGCCGTAAAGACTCAGATACGCAGTATTTT
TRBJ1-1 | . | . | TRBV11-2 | CASSAGGTEAFF | TGTGCCAGCAGCGCGGGTGGGACTGAAGCTTTCTTT
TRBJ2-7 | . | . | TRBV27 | CASSLGQTSYEQYF | TGTGCCAGCAGTTTAGGGCAGACCTCCTACGAGCAGTACTTC
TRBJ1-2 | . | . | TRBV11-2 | CASSLVQGGGYTF | TGTGCCAGCAGCTTAGTCCAGGGTGGAGGCTACACCTTC
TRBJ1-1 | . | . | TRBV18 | CASSHNRHSEAFF | TGTGCCAGCTCTCATAATAGACACTCTGAAGCTTTCTTT
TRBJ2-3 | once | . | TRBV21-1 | CASSKGIGDCQYF | TGTGCCAGCAGCAAAGGGATAGGGGACTGCCAGTATTTT
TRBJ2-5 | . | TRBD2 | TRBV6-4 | CASSLGLAGRETQYF | TGTGCCAGCAGTCTAGGACTAGCGGGAAGGGAGACCCAGTACTTC
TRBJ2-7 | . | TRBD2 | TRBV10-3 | CAISEPGGTSGGEQYF | TGTGCCATCAGTGAACCCGGAGGGACTAGCGGGGGCGAGCAGTACTTC
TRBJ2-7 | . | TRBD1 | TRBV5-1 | CASTSGTGSYEQYF | TGCGCCAGCACCTCCGGGACAGGTTCCTACGAGCAGTACTTC
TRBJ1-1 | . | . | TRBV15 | CATSRALEGAEGAFF | TGTGCCACCAGCAGAGCGTTAGAAGGGGCCGAAGGGGCTTTCTTT
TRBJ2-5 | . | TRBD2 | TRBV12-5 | CASGLGGGPEKETQYF | TGTGCTAGTGGTTTGGGGGGGGGTCCCGAAAAAGAGACCCAGTACTTC
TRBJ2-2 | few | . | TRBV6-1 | CASSEGGGGITGELFF | TGTGCCAGCAGTGAAGGGGGAGGGGGGATCACCGGGGAGCTGTTTTTT
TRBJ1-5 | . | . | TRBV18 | CASSPGGRVEQPQHF | TGTGCCAGCTCACCGGGGGGGCGGGTTGAACAGCCCCAGCATTTT
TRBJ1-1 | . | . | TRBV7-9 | CASSLVGGSEAFF | TGTGCCAGCAGCTTAGTGGGGGGGTCTGAAGCTTTCTTT
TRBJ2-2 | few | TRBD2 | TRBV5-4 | CASSPINLAGGAGELFF | TGTGCCAGCAGCCCTATAAATTTAGCGGGGGGGGCCGGGGAGCTGTTTTTT
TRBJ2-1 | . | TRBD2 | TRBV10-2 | CASRASGTLSSYNEQFF | TGCGCCAGCAGGGCTAGCGGGACACTGAGCTCCTACAATGAGCAGTTCTTC
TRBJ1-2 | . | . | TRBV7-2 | CASSLYGPYYGYTF | TGTGCCAGCAGCTTATATGGGCCCTACTATGGCTACACCTTC
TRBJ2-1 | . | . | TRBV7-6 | CASSSSGTLPLYNEQFF | TGTGCCAGCAGCTCCTCAGGGACTCTGCCTCTCTACAATGAGCAGTTCTTC
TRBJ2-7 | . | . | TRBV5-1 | CASSVPSTYEQYF | TGCGCCAGCAGCGTCCCATCAACCTACGAGCAGTACTTC
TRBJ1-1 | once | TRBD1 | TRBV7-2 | CASTTGTANTEAFF | TGTGCCAGCACAACCGGGACAGCGAACACTGAAGCTTTCTTT
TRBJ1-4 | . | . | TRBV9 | CASSDDPSGIREKLFF | TGTGCCAGCAGCGATGACCCTTCGGGAATAAGGGAAAAACTGTTTTTT
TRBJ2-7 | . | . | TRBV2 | CASSTDRRTYEQYF | TGTGCCAGCAGTACAGACCGAAGAACCTACGAGCAGTACTTC
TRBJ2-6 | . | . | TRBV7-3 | CASSPFSGANVLTF | TGTGCCAGCAGCCCCTTCTCCGGGGCCAACGTCCTGACTTTC
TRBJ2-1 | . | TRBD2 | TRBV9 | CASSVLAGVDHEQFF | TGTGCCAGCAGCGTACTAGCGGGAGTGGACCATGAGCAGTTCTTC
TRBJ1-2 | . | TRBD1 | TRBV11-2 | CASSLPDRGRDGYTF | TGTGCCAGCAGCTTACCCGACAGGGGACGTGATGGCTACACCTTC
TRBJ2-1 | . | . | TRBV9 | CASSGPVYGGHSYNEQFF | TGTGCCAGCAGCGGACCAGTCTACGGGGGGCACTCCTACAATGAGCAGTTCTTC
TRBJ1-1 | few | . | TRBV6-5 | CASSYSAANTEAFF | TGTGCCAGCAGTTACAGCGCAGCGAACACTGAAGCTTTCTTT
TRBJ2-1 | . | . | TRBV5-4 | CASSSRRLTGPKTVGQFF | TGTGCCAGCAGCTCGCGACGGCTTACAGGTCCCAAGACAGTAGGGCAGTTCTTC
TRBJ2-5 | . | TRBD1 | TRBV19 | CASSKTGGAETQYF | TGTGCCAGTAGTAAGACAGGGGGCGCAGAGACCCAGTACTTC
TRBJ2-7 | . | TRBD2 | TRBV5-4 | CASSPSGGSYEQYF | TGTGCCAGCAGCCCTAGCGGGGGGTCCTACGAGCAGTACTTC
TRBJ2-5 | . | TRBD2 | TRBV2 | CASSEQLLAGRQETQYF | TGTGCCAGCAGTGAACAATTGCTAGCGGGTCGTCAAGAGACCCAGTACTTC
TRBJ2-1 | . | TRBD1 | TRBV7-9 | CASSAGTGNNEQLF | TGTGCCAGCAGCGCCGGGACAGGGAACAATGAGCAGCTCTTC
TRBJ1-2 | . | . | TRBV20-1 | CSARDLGGYTF | TGCAGTGCTAGAGATCTGGGGGGTTACACCTTC
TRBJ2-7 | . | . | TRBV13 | CASSSGAAYEQYF | TGTGCCAGCAGCTCGGGAGCTGCCTACGAGCAGTACTTC
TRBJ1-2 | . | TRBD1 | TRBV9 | CASSVGGTGGNYGYTF | TGTGCCAGCAGCGTAGGAGGGACAGGGGGGAACTATGGCTACACCTTC
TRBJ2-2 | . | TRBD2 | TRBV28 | CASSPSGVNTGELFF | TGTGCCAGCAGTCCTAGCGGGGTGAACACCGGGGAGCTGTTTTTT
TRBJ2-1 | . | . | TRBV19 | CASTMEAGPYNEQFF | TGTGCCAGTACCATGGAGGCGGGGCCCTACAATGAGCAGTTCTTC
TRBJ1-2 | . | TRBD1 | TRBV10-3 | CAISEATGMDSYGYTF | TGTGCCATCAGTGAGGCGACAGGGATGGATAGCTATGGCTACACCTTC
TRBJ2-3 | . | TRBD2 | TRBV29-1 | CSVDIAGVTDTQYF | TGCAGCGTTGACATAGCGGGAGTAACAGATACGCAGTATTTT
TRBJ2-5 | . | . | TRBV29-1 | CSVEDGGPLAYQETQYF | TGCAGCGTTGAAGATGGCGGGCCACTAGCATACCAAGAGACCCAGTACTTC
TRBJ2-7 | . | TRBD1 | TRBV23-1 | CASSPFGTGPFCEQYF | TGCGCCAGCAGTCCTTTTGGGACAGGGCCGTTTTGCGAGCAGTACTTC
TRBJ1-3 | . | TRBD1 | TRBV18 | CASSPRAAGGYGNTIYF | TGTGCCAGCTCACCACGAGCGGCAGGGGGTTATGGAAACACCATATATTTT
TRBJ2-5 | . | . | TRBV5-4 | CASSLARGEGPETQYF | TGTGCCAGCAGCTTGGCTAGGGGGGAGGGCCCCGAGACCCAGTACTTC
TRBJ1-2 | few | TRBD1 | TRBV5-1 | CASSLDRGYGYTF | TGCGCCAGCAGCTTGGACAGGGGCTATGGCTACACCTTC
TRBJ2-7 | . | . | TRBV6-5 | CASSQKEGYEQYF | TGTGCCAGCTCCCAAAAGGAGGGCTACGAGCAGTACTTC